This T cell receptor beta chain was recorded in a study of CD8 T cells in Susac syndrome. The multiple sclerosis control group consisted of treatment-naive patients whose relapsing-remitting disease, which was either stable or active, fulfilled revised McDonald criteria. The authors negatively isolated CD8+ and CD4+ T cells and FACS-enriched TEMRA cells. RNA, at about 0.45 to 1 ug, was reverse transcribed with random hexamers. Across 54 Vbeta and 13 Jbeta, immunoSEQ multiplex PCR amplified TCR beta CDR3. TCRdb re-called the immunoSEQ multiplex PCR reads with MiXCR, one entry per CDR3 protein. Seen here are 78,000 or so distinct CDR3 sequences, about 95% observed once, and the top ten hold about 0.4%. CDR1 and CDR2 from the germline V gene are SEHNR and FQNEAQ (reference sequence). V dropped 5 bases and J dropped 1; count of bases not matched to a gene: 13. The CDR3 runs 17 residues.

Sequencing input: CD8+ T cells from PBMCs. The receptor was derived from a human donor with multiple sclerosis. V and J are TRBV7-9 and TRBJ1-1, with TRBD1 matching over 7 bases. The CDR3: CASSAARVGTANTEAFF. DNA for the CDR3: TGTGCCAGCAGCGCGGCGAGGGTGGGGACAGCGAACACTGAAGCTTTCTTT.